This T cell receptor beta chain was profiled in a study of cytomegalovirus exposure and HLA in healthy donors. This PCR relied on a set of 60 Vbeta primers and 13 Jbeta primers. Sequencing used immunoSEQ multiplex PCR; TCRdb keeps in-frame clones, though not all of them. This table lists fewer than 200,000 clones. General observations from the study: Later analysis identified 16,000 or so TCR beta sequences associated with HLA alleles, using a false discovery rate threshold of 0.05.

As concerns this clone: What it recognizes is unknown.

Germline values: CDR1 MNHEY, CDR2 SMNVEV (reference sequence). There are 15 residues in the CDR3. Trimming removed 6 bases from V and 6 bases from J, with 20 bases in between. The sequencing input was PBMCs. This TCR derives from a man younger than 45 in good health and CMV-seronegative. The genes are TRBV27 and TRBJ1-2, with a tentative D call TRBD1 (5 bases). CDR3 sequence (DNA): TGTGCCAGCAGACGTACAGCGTTTCAGGGTGATGGCTACACCTTC. Its protein is CASRRTAFQGDGYTF.